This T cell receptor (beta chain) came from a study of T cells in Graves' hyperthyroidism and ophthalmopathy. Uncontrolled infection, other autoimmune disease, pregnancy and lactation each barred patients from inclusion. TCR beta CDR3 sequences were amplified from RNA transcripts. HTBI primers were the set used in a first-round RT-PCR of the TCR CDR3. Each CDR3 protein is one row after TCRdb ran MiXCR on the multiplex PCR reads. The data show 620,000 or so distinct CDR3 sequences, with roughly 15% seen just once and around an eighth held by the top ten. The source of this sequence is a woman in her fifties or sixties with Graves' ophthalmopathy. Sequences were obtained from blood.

This CDR3 is CASTPSTGELFF. CDR3 DNA: TGTGCCAGCACTCCCAGCACCGGGGAGCTGTTTTTT. V is TRBV7-2 and J is TRBJ2-2; D gene unclear. Trimming pared 7 bases from V and 4 bases from J, leaving 7 bases between. The CDR3 sequence is 12 residues long. CDR1 and CDR2 from the germline V gene are SGHTA and FQGNSA.